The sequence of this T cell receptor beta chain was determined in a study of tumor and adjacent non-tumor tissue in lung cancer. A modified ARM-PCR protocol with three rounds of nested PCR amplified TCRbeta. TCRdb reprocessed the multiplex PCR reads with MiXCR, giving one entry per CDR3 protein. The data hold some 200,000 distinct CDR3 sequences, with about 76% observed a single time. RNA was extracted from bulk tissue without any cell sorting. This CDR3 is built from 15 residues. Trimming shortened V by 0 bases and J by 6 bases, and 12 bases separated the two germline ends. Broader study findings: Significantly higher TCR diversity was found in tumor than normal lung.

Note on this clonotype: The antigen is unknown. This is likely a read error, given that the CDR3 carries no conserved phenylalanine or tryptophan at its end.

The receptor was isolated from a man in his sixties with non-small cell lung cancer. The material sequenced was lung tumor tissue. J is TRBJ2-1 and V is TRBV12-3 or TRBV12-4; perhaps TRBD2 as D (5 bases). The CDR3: CASSLALVGVNEQFI. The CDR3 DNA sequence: TGTGCCAGCAGTTTAGCCCTAGTGGGAGTCAATGAGCAGTTCATC.